This T cell receptor (beta chain) was profiled in a study of cytomegalovirus exposure and HLA in healthy donors. PCR primers comprised 60 Vbeta and 13 Jbeta primers. The assay was immunoSEQ multiplex PCR, and TCRdb's table has in-frame clones only and misses some. This table has approximately 87,000 clones, about 76% appearing once. In the case of this clone: Its antigen is not identified.

Per the germline V gene, CDR1 is WSHSY and CDR2 is SAAADI. Deletions cut 4 bases from V and 4 bases from J, with 10 bases between. CDR3 length: 13 residues. Study-level points and caveats: Several of the most significant clusters appeared, in a later analysis, to be linked to common viral pathogens.

The TCR sequence derives from a woman between 65 and 79 years old in good health and CMV-seropositive. This chain connects TRBV10-2 to TRBJ2-5, with D possibly being TRBD2 (5 bases). The sample consisted of PBMCs. CDR3 loop: CASSAGFLETQYF. CDR3 in DNA: TGCGCCAGCAGTGCGGGATTTTTAGAGACCCAGTACTTC.